These 15 T cell receptor beta chains originate from one sample sequenced in a study of blood T cell repertoires in COVID-19. Generated by immunoSEQ multiplex PCR, the TCRdb table keeps only in-frame clones and is missing some. The sample records some 120,000 clones, approximately 87% being singletons. Input material: peripheral blood. All receptors come from a man younger than 40 with acute or convalescent COVID-19.

This chain links TRBV5-1 with TRBJ2-1; D gene unclear. The germline V gene encodes CDR1 SGHRS and CDR2 YFSETQ. The CDR3 consists of 15 residues. Trimming stripped 0 bases from V and 4 bases from J, with 11 bases between. CDR3 nucleotide sequence: TGCGCCAGCAGCTTGGCCGCTTCCTATTACAATGAGCAGTTCTTC. Translation: CASSLAASYYNEQFF.

The J gene is TRBJ2-5, the V gene TRBV5-1; TRBD1 matches 9 bases. J gave up 1 base and V 4 bases, and 2 bases lay outside the gene matches. The CDR3 consists of 14 residues. Per germline, CDR1 SGHRS and CDR2 YFSETQ. The CDR3 spells CASSATGGQETQYF. As DNA, the CDR3 is TGCGCCAGCAGCGCGACAGGGGGCCAAGAGACCCAGTACTTC.

This chain connects TRBV19 to TRBJ1-2, with D maybe TRBD1 (6 bases). This CDR3 comprises 13 residues. Trimming left V 5 bases short and J 7 bases short, with 14 bases between. CDR1 and CDR2 from the germline V gene are LNHDA and SQIVND (reference sequence). The CDR3 spells CASSPQQGRGYTF. In DNA form, the CDR3 reads TGTGCCAGTAGTCCTCAACAGGGCCGTGGCTACACCTTC.

This clone was seen a few times. The rearrangement joins TRBV12-3 or TRBV12-4 to TRBJ1-2; 8 positions agree with TRBD1. The CDR3 runs to 13 residues. With V trimmed by 6 bases and J by 6 bases, 6 bases remained unmatched. CDR3 residues: CASSRDRGHGYTF. In nucleotides, the CDR3 is TGTGCCAGCAGCCGAGACAGGGGCCATGGCTACACCTTC.

The table lists this clone with a few counts. The chain couples TRBV19 to TRBJ2-5; 7 bases are shared with TRBD2. The CDR3 runs to 16 residues. J was trimmed by 1 base and V by 3 bases; bases with no gene match: 8. Germline V lookup: CDR1 LNHDA, CDR2 SQIVND (reference sequence). The CDR3, as DNA: TGTGCCAGTAGTATGCAAACTAGCGCCCCCCAAGAGACCCAGTACTTC. As protein: CASSMQTSAPQETQYF.

The chain is built from TRBV4-2 and TRBJ2-3; D not resolved. Germline CDR1 is LGHNA and CDR2 is YNFKEQ. The V end lost 0 bases, the J end lost 2 bases, and 15 bases lay between the germline ends. CDR3 length: 17 residues. Here the CDR3 reads CASSQEPQWRPTDTQYF. Written as DNA, the CDR3 is TGTGCCAGCAGCCAAGAGCCCCAGTGGCGGCCCACAGATACGCAGTATTTT.

The V and J genes are TRBV6-1 and TRBJ1-6; 9 nucleotides agree with TRBD1. The V gene end was trimmed by 4 bases and the J gene end by 14 bases; junction bases not matched to a gene: 15. Per germline, CDR1 MNHNS and CDR2 SASEGT. The CDR3 is 16 amino acids. The CDR3 is CASSGRAGTGPAALHF. The CDR3 nucleotides read TGTGCCAGCAGTGGGCGCGCCGGGACAGGGCCTGCCGCCCTCCACTTT.

This chain joins TRBV6-5 and TRBJ2-7; 9 bases map to TRBD1. V lost 0 bases, J lost 5 bases, and 8 bases stayed unmatched. Germline V gene data show CDR1 as MNHEY and CDR2 as SVGAGI. CDR3 length equals 16 residues. The CDR3: CASSYSGWTGVNEQYF. The CDR3 region has the DNA TGTGCCAGCAGTTACTCTGGATGGACAGGGGTTAACGAGCAGTACTTC.

V and J are TRBV4-1 and TRBJ2-4; TRBD1 aligns across 8 bases. The V gene's germline CDR1 is MGHRA and CDR2 YSYEKL. V dropped 4 bases and J dropped 8; count of bases not matched to a gene: 4. This CDR3 has 13 residues. CDR3 in amino acids: CASSRTGYDIQYF. In DNA, the CDR3 is TGCGCCAGCAGCCGGACAGGGTACGACATTCAGTACTTC.

The chain is built from TRBV7-9 and TRBJ2-1; D ambiguous. In germline, CDR1 is SEHNR, CDR2 FQNEAQ (reference sequence). V was trimmed by 4 bases and J by 7 bases, leaving 20 bases between them. CDR3 length equals 16 residues. CDR3 nucleotides: TGTGCCAGCAGCTGGGCCATAAACCCCTCTTGGAATGAGCAGTTCTTC. Amino acids: CASSWAINPSWNEQFF.

The DNA for the CDR3 is TGTGCCAGCAGCTTACAACCAGGGTTCTACGAGCAGTACGTC. This sequence encodes CASSLQPGFYEQYV. This chain connects TRBV11-2 to TRBJ2-7, with D tentatively TRBD1 (5 bases). Germline CDR1 SGHAT, CDR2 FQNNGV. The CDR3 consists of 14 residues. V dropped 2 bases and J dropped 3 bases, with 11 bases sitting between them.

The DNA for the CDR3 is TGTGCCAGCAGCTCCGGGACAGGGAATTCACCCCTCCACTTT. It is translated as CASSSGTGNSPLHF. The rearrangement links TRBV7-2 to TRBJ1-6; 9 nucleotides agree with TRBD1. The germline V gene has CDR1 SGHTA and CDR2 FQGNSA. J was trimmed by 7 bases and V by 4 bases; bases with no gene match: 2. The CDR3 consists of 14 residues.

V gene TRBV27 combines with J gene TRBJ2-2; D unclear. CDR1 is MNHEY, CDR2 SMNVEV, per germline (reference sequence). CDR3 size: 11 residues. Trimming took off 4 bases at V and 7 bases at J, with 4 bases between the two ends. CDR3 sequence reads: CASSSFGELFF. The CDR3 DNA sequence: TGTGCCAGCAGTTCTTTCGGGGAGCTGTTTTTT.

The CDR3 DNA is TGCGCCAGCAGCCAAGACAGGGGGTTTGGCTACACCTTC. Translation: CASSQDRGFGYTF. The chain carries TRBV4-3 and TRBJ1-2; TRBD1 agrees at 7 bases. This CDR3 is built from 13 residues. V lost 0 bases, J lost 7 bases, and 2 bases stayed unmatched. Per the germline V gene, CDR1 is LGHNA and CDR2 is YSLEER.

The chain is built from TRBV27 and TRBJ2-3, with unresolved D. Germline V gives CDR1 MNHEY, CDR2 SMNVEV (reference sequence). V dropped 2 bases and J dropped 0 bases, with 6 bases sitting between them. The CDR3 runs 14 residues. The CDR3 loop reads CASSLPASTDTQYF. In DNA, the CDR3 is TGTGCCAGCAGTTTACCAGCGAGCACAGATACGCAGTATTTT.